This T cell receptor (beta chain) was profiled in a study of OX40 agonist ivuxolimab in advanced cancers. Background on the study: Patients received the agonistic anti-OX40 (CD134) antibody ivuxolimab. Among those enrolled, mean age was 60 years (range about 23 to 90) and 70% to 85% were male. Study observations and caveats: No determination was made of the antigen specificity of the expanded peripheral T cells.

The investigators sampled blood at baseline, at cycle 4 day 1, and at cycle 7 day 1. Here immunoSEQ multiplex PCR was the method, and the copy in TCRdb shows in-frame clones only, minus some. The table lists 50,000 to 80,000 clones, 91% of them singletons, with 4.5% to 5.5% in the top ten. Comments on this clone: Its antigen remains unidentified.

V was clipped by 0 bases and J by 12 bases; unmatched bases: 12. CDR1 SGHRS and CDR2 YFSETQ come from the germline V gene. CDR3 length: 15 amino acids. The TCR originated in an adult with an advanced solid tumor such as melanoma, head and neck, liver or kidney cancer. This chain uses TRBV5-1 with TRBJ2-1; 7 bases align to TRBD2. The starting material was CD4+ or CD8+ T cells sorted from blood, obtained in a trial of the OX40 agonist ivuxolimab. The CDR3 coding sequence is TGCGCCAGCAGCTTGGTCGCGGGAGCAACCCTTGGGCAGTTCTTC. Protein product: CASSLVAGATLGQFF.